The next 26 T cell receptor beta chains were all read from a single sample in a study of identical twins. TCRdb called the 5' RACE reads again in MiXCR, with one record for every CDR3 protein. The repertoire includes more than 650,000 distinct CDR3 sequences, around 5.7% of them detected once, and approximately 1.6% sits in the top ten. Sequenced input: naive T cells sorted from blood. The receptors here all came from a man between 18 and 35 years old in good health.

This clonotype was counted at least ten times. The V call is TRBV12-3 or TRBV12-4, the J call TRBJ2-5, with D hard to call. V was pared by 7 bases and J by 5 bases, with 11 bases between. There are 12 residues in the CDR3. The CDR3 DNA is TGTGCCAGCACCTCCGCCGGGGAGACCCAGTACTTC. It translates to CASTSAGETQYF.

There are a few counts of this clonotype. This chain links TRBV12-3 or TRBV12-4 with TRBJ2-5, with D hard to call. The CDR3 is made up of 12 amino acids. V was cut by 5 bases and J by 8 bases, with 12 bases left in between. The CDR3: CASSVRGATQYF. CDR3 DNA: TGTGCCAGCAGTGTACGTGGTGCAACCCAGTACTTC.

This clonotype was recorded at least ten times. The chain couples TRBV5-1 to TRBJ2-1; the match to TRBD1 covers 9 bases. The junction had 4 bases not matched to a gene; V was cut back by 2 bases and J by 4 bases. CDR3 size: 15 residues. The V gene's germline CDR1 is SGHRS and CDR2 YFSETQ. In DNA, the CDR3 is TGCGCCAGCAGCTTCCGGGACAGGGAATACAATGAGCAGTTCTTC. Its protein is CASSFRDREYNEQFF.

Many counts were recorded for this clonotype. DNA for the CDR3: TGTGCCACCAGCAGAGCCGGGACAACGGAGACCCAGTACTTC. Protein product: CATSRAGTTETQYF. The chain joins TRBV15 to TRBJ2-5; a weak D match, TRBD1 (6 bases). V was trimmed by 1 base and J by 5 bases, leaving 11 bases between them. CDR1 LNHNV and CDR2 YYDKDF come from the germline V gene (reference sequence). The CDR3 loop spans 14 amino acids.

This clonotype was seen many times. The rearrangement links TRBV10-3 to TRBJ1-5, with TRBD1 matching 8 bases. Germline-derived CDR1 and CDR2 are ENHRY and SYGVKD. V was clipped by 2 bases and J by 7 bases; unmatched bases: 4. The CDR3 consists of 14 residues. CDR3 loop: CAISETGGMQPQHF. In DNA, the CDR3 is TGTGCCATCAGTGAGACAGGGGGTATGCAGCCCCAGCATTTT.

In this sample, this clonotype turned up many times. J is TRBJ2-1 and V is TRBV10-3; TRBD2 matches at 10 bases. J gave up 5 bases and V 10 bases, and 8 bases lay outside the gene matches. Germline V gene sequence: CDR1 ENHRY, CDR2 SYGVKD. The CDR3 spans 14 residues. The CDR3 nucleotides read TGTGCCACCAAAGGGGGACTAGCGAACAATGAGCAGTTCTTC. Residues: CATKGGLANNEQFF.

This clonotype was seen many times. The rearrangement links TRBV20-1 to TRBJ2-5; unclear D gene. Per germline, CDR1 DFQATT and CDR2 SNEGSKA (reference sequence). The CDR3 sequence is 14 residues long. V was clipped by 2 bases and J by 2 bases, with 12 bases between them. The CDR3 region has the DNA TGCAGTGCTAGATGGTCATCGGGTCAAGAGACCCAGTACTTC. Translation: CSARWSSGQETQYF.

The chain carries TRBV1 and TRBJ2-2; the table's D call TRBD1 went unverified against the DNA. TRBV1 constitutes a pseudogene. The CDR3 runs 14 residues. The CDR3, as DNA: TGCACCAGCAGCCAACAGGGGCGGACCGGGGAGCTGTTTTTT. This sequence encodes CTSSQQGRTGELFF.

This clonotype occurred many times. This sequence joins TRBV7-2 and TRBJ2-1; the D gene is possibly TRBD1 (5 bases). CDR3 length equals 13 residues. Trimming left V 3 bases short and J 10 bases short, with 13 bases between. The germline V gene has CDR1 SGHTA and CDR2 FQGNSA. The CDR3 protein is CASSFVQGTEQFF. In nucleotides, the CDR3 is TGTGCCAGCAGCTTTGTGCAGGGCACGGAGCAGTTCTTC.

In this sample, this clonotype turned up many times. V usage is TRBV6-1 and J usage is TRBJ2-2; 13 bases align to TRBD2. The germline V gene has CDR1 MNHNS and CDR2 SASEGT. This CDR3 is built from 16 residues. J gave up 5 bases and V 5 bases, and 5 bases lay outside the gene matches. The DNA of the CDR3 is TGTGCCAGCAGTCCTCGGACTAGCGGGAGAACCGGGGAGCTGTTTTTT. Its protein is CASSPRTSGRTGELFF.

This clonotype has only a few counts. V and J are TRBV10-3 and TRBJ1-3, with 8 bases fitting TRBD1. This CDR3 comprises 17 residues. J lost 0 bases, V lost 6 bases, and 10 bases had no gene match. Looked up from germline, CDR1 is ENHRY and CDR2 is SYGVKD. For the CDR3, the DNA is TGTGCCATCAGCGAAAAACCGGGACAGGCCTCTGGAAACACCATATATTTT. Translation: CAISEKPGQASGNTIYF.

This clonotype has just one count. The genes are TRBV27 and TRBJ2-7, with D possibly called TRBD1 or TRBD2 (5 bases each). Germline CDR1 MNHEY, CDR2 SMNVEV (reference sequence). Trimming took off 2 bases at V and 4 bases at J, with 12 bases between the two ends. The CDR3 extends over 14 amino acids. The CDR3 coding sequence is TGTGCCAGCAGTTTAACGAGGGGCGCGTACGAGCAGTACGTC. Translated, it gives CASSLTRGAYEQYV.

DNA of the CDR3: TGCAGCGTTGAAACGGAACTAGAAGAGACCCAGTACTTC. The encoded protein is CSVETELEETQYF. V is TRBV29-1 and J is TRBJ2-5; D perhaps matches TRBD2 (5 bases). CDR3 size: 13 residues. CDR1 and CDR2 (germline): SQVTM, ANQGSEA. Trimming took off 2 bases at V and 3 bases at J, with 10 bases between the two ends.

This clonotype was picked up a small number of times. This sequence joins TRBV9 and TRBJ2-6, with a tentative D call TRBD1 (6 bases). V lost 0 bases, J lost 0 bases, and 16 bases lay in between. This CDR3 comprises 19 residues. CDR1 and CDR2 from the germline V gene are SGDLS and YYNGEE. The CDR3 region has the DNA TGTGCCAGCAGCGTAGCTAAGAGACAGGAAAGCTCTGGGGCCAACGTCCTGACTTTC. Amino acids: CASSVAKRQESSGANVLTF.

At least ten counts were recorded for this clonotype. This rearrangement joins TRBV5-5 to TRBJ1-1; the D is unclear. V lost 1 base to trimming and J lost 1 base, with 8 bases between them. This CDR3 is 14 amino acids long. Germline CDR1 SGHKS, CDR2 YYEKEE (reference sequence). The chain's CDR3 is CASSLRIQNTEAFF. The CDR3 DNA reads TGTGCCAGCAGCTTGAGGATCCAGAACACTGAAGCTTTCTTT.

This clonotype was detected only a few times. The V call is TRBV28, the J call TRBJ1-3; the match to TRBD1 covers 7 bases. CDR1 MDHEN and CDR2 SYDVKM come from the germline V gene. Unmatched junction bases numbered 8, after V lost 4 bases and J lost 2 bases. The CDR3 loop spans 16 amino acids. CDR3 residues: CASSSTDRVAGNTIYF. The CDR3 coding sequence is TGTGCCAGCAGTTCCACTGACAGGGTAGCTGGAAACACCATATATTTT.

This clonotype was picked up many times. This chain uses TRBV4-2 with TRBJ1-2; TRBD1 might be the D (5 bases). CDR3 length: 16 residues. Germline V lookup: CDR1 LGHNA, CDR2 YNFKEQ. V dropped 3 bases and J dropped 1 base, with 15 bases sitting between them. CDR3 region: CASSQDRAGGNYGYTF. The CDR3 DNA is TGTGCCAGCAGCCAGGATCGAGCGGGGGGTAACTATGGCTACACCTTC.

This clonotype turned up a few times. DNA for the CDR3: TGTGCCTGGAGTTCCCAGGGGATACCCTCCTACAATGAGCAGTTCTTC. Translated, it gives CAWSSQGIPSYNEQFF. The chain couples TRBV30 to TRBJ2-1, with D possibly being TRBD1 (6 bases). V was trimmed by 2 bases and J by 0 bases, leaving 14 bases between them. Germline lookup yields CDR1 GTSNPN and CDR2 SVGIG (reference sequence). The CDR3 extends over 16 amino acids.

This clonotype was found many times. This chain uses TRBV6-2 or TRBV6-3 with TRBJ2-7; D might be TRBD1 (5 bases). The V gene lost 6 bases and the J gene lost 4 bases, with 10 bases spanning the gap. This CDR3 region has 12 residues. Germline CDR1 is MNHEY and CDR2 is SVGEGT. CDR3 in DNA: TGTGCCAGCAGCCACGGACATTACGAGCAGTACTTC. Protein: CASSHGHYEQYF.

This clonotype showed up just a few times. In DNA, the CDR3 is TGCAGCGTTGAAGAATTCCGGGACAGGGGATATGGTGAGCAGTTCTTC. Its protein product is CSVEEFRDRGYGEQFF. This sequence joins TRBV29-1 and TRBJ2-1, with 10 positions matching TRBD1. There are 16 residues in the CDR3. The trim removed 0 bases at V and 9 bases at J, leaving 11 bases unmatched. Germline CDR1 is SQVTM and CDR2 is ANQGSEA.

This clonotype has ten or more counts. The chain has TRBV10-3 and TRBJ2-7; 12 nucleotides align to TRBD2. CDR3 length: 13 amino acids. The germline V gene encodes CDR1 ENHRY and CDR2 SYGVKD. Trimming removed 11 bases from V and 3 bases from J; junction bases left unmatched: 5. The CDR3 sequence: CAVTSGRHYEQYF. The CDR3 DNA reads as TGTGCCGTAACTAGCGGGAGGCACTACGAGCAGTACTTC.

The sample holds a few counts of this clonotype. J is TRBJ2-1 and V is TRBV29-1, with 9 positions matching TRBD2. V was clipped by 4 bases and J by 12 bases; unmatched bases: 7. This CDR3 is 12 amino acids long. Germline lookup yields CDR1 SQVTM and CDR2 ANQGSEA. CDR3 DNA sequence: TGCAGCGTTGTACAGCGGGAGGTTTCGCAGTTCTTC. The encoded protein is CSVVQREVSQFF.

This clonotype was recorded a few times. The rearrangement uses TRBV7-8 and TRBJ2-7, with a weak D call TRBD2 (7 bases). The CDR3 is 16 amino acids. CDR1 is SGHVS, CDR2 FQNEAQ, per germline. Between the trimmed V and J ends, which lost 0 bases and 1 base, there was a span of 13 bases. CDR3 protein: CASSLAGAGESYEQYV. CDR3 nucleotides: TGTGCCAGCAGCTTAGCGGGGGCGGGAGAATCCTACGAGCAGTACGTC.

This clonotype was detected a few times. The rearrangement links TRBV20-1 to TRBJ1-5; D not certain. V lost 0 bases to trimming and J lost 4 bases, with 10 bases between them. This CDR3 has 14 amino acids. Germline V gene sequence: CDR1 DFQATT, CDR2 SNEGSKA (reference sequence). The CDR3 coding sequence is TGCAGTGCTAGAGATGTATCGGGAAATCAGCCCCAGCATTTT. Protein product: CSARDVSGNQPQHF.

V usage is TRBV19 and J usage is TRBJ2-2; D could derive from TRBD1 or TRBD2 (5 bases each). The V end was cut by 3 bases, the J end by 4 bases, with 12 bases between. CDR3 length: 15 amino acids. In germline, CDR1 is LNHDA, CDR2 SQIVND (reference sequence). In nucleotides, the CDR3 is TGTGCCAGTAGTATGTGGGACGGCCTCACCGGGGAGCTGTTTTTT. It codes for CASSMWDGLTGELFF.

V is TRBV4-3 and J is TRBJ2-3, with D possibly being TRBD1 (5 bases). Germline CDR1 and CDR2: LGHNA and YSLEER. The CDR3 consists of 16 residues. Trimming took off 1 base at V and 4 bases at J, with 15 bases between the two ends. The CDR3 loop reads CASSQGLQGPPDTQYF. The CDR3 bases are TGCGCCAGCAGCCAAGGTCTCCAGGGCCCCCCAGATACGCAGTATTTT.